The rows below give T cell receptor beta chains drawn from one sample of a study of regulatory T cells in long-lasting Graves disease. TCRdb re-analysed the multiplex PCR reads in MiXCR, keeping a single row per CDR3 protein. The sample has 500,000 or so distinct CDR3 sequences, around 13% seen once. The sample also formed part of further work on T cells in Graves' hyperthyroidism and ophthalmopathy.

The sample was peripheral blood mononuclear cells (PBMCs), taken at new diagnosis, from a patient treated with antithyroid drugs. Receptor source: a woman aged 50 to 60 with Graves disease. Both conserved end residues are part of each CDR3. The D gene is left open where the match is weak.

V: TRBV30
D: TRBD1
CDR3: CAWGTGGGYEQYF

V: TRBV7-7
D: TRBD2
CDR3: CASSLGPPGLAADEQFF

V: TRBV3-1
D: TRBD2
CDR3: CASSPPGGRGTQYF

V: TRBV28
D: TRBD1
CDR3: CASSLGQLQETQYF

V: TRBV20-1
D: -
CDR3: CSAGDTRKYEQYF

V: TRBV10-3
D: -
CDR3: CAISESTTGGVYGYTF

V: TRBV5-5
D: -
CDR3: CASSLIQYSYEQYF

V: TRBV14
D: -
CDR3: CASSQGMTTSTDTQYF

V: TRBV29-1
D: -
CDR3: CSAGDGYSGNTIYF

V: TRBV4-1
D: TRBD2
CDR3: CASSQRLGTSENEQFF

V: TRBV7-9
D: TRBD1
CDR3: CASSFRGEDGYTF

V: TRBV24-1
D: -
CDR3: CATTPGWSWESTDTQYF

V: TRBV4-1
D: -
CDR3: CASSQRGMGTEAFF

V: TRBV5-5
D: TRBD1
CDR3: CASSRDREKSYEQYF

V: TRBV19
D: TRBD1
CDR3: CASSIDLYPHVKTGGTYNEQFF

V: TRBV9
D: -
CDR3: CTSSPDPMATGELFF

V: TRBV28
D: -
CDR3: CASASGALNTGELFF

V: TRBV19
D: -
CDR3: CASRLITDNEQFF

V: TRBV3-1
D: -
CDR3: CASSRAGGTNTGAFF

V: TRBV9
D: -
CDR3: CASSVDDGSSYEQYF

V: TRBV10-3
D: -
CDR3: CASRTVLTDTQYF

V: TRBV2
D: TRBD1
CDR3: CARQGFSGANVLTF

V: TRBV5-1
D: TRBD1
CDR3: CASSQGQGASGNTIYF

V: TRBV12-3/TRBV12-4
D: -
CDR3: CASSPSLGSGYGYTF

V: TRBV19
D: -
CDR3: CASSIDQTGELYGYTF

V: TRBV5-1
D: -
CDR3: CASSLVLAQYNEQFF

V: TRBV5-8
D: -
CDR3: CASSLRDTMNTQYF

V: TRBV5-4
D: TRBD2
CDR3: CASSLGPGLAGVDGETQYF

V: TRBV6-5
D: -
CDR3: CASSYEASSNNSPLHF

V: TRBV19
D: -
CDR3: CAGGTSPPGANVLTF

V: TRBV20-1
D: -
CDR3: CSAAELAGAPNTEAFF

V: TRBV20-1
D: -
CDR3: CSARSQGSYNEQFF

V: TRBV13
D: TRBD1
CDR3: CASSWDRGNTIYF

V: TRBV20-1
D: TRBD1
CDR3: CSASWDSNTEAFF

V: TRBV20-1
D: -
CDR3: CSARDPFSTDTQYF

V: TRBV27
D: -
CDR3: CASSLLHAGELFF

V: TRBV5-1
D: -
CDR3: CASSLTQGANTGELFF